The text below deals with one T cell receptor beta chain. Its antigen is undetermined. The data originate from a study of T-cell memory formation after mild COVID-19. Findings and caveats of the study: SARS-CoV-2 specificity of second-wave clones peaking day 37 was unconfirmed. Contracting CD4+ clones sat mainly in CM and EM; CD8+ in EMRA.

TCRdb reprocessed the 5' RACE reads via MiXCR and lists one record per CDR3 protein. Of around 320,000 distinct CDR3 sequences listed, roughly an eighth are singletons. The germline V and J ends were trimmed by 1 base and 7 bases, with 10 bases remaining between them. The CDR3 is made up of 13 amino acids. Germline V gene data show CDR1 as MNHEY and CDR2 as SVGAGI. The source of this sequence is a man aged 18 to 30 who had mild COVID-19 (a few samples of this study predate the infection). Cell type and time point are not known. The sequenced sample consisted of PBMCs or a T cell subset sorted from them (not recorded which). The gene calls are TRBV6-5 and TRBJ1-2; no clear D. CDR3 loop: CASSYFSAGGYTF. The CDR3 bases are TGTGCCAGCAGTTACTTCTCAGCAGGTGGCTACACCTTC.